These 19 T cell receptor beta chains were all obtained from the same sample, sequenced in a study of OX40 agonist ivuxolimab in advanced cancers. Data came from immunoSEQ multiplex PCR; TCRdb stores just in-frame clones and leaves some out. The data show approximately 90,000 clones, about 90% seen once. This specimen consisted of CD4+ or CD8+ T cells sorted from blood, obtained in a trial of the OX40 agonist ivuxolimab. All receptors derive from an adult with an advanced solid tumor such as melanoma, head and neck, liver or kidney cancer.

The V gene is TRBV10-2, the J gene TRBJ1-5; D is possibly TRBD1 (5 bases). The CDR3 contains 14 residues. Per the germline V gene, CDR1 is WSHSY and CDR2 is SAAADI. The germline V and J ends were trimmed by 8 bases and 4 bases, with 15 bases remaining between them. The CDR3 nucleotides read TGCGCCAGCGACCTGGGACTGGCAAATCAGCCCCAGCATTTT. Translating gives CASDLGLANQPQHF.

A single count supports this clone. The rearrangement uses TRBV7-3 and TRBJ2-2; 8 nucleotides agree with TRBD1. Looked up from germline, CDR1 is SGHTA and CDR2 is FQGTGA. The CDR3 extends over 18 amino acids. V trimming: 2 bases; J trimming: 5 bases; junction bases outside the gene matches: 13. The CDR3 loop reads CASSLRASGGILTGELFF. For the CDR3, the DNA is TGTGCCAGCAGCTTACGGGCCTCAGGGGGCATCTTGACCGGGGAGCTGTTTTTT.

The V gene is TRBV5-8, the J gene TRBJ1-3; 9 bases are shared with TRBD1. The CDR3 is made up of 16 amino acids. J lost 2 bases, V lost 3 bases, and 6 bases had no gene match. The germline gives CDR1 SGHTS, CDR2 YDEGEE. CDR3 sequence: CASSYRDRVTGNTIYF. CDR3 DNA: TGTGCCAGCAGCTACCGGGACAGGGTCACTGGAAACACCATATATTTT.

The chain employs TRBV15 and TRBJ2-1; 8 bases are shared with TRBD2. CDR3 length: 15 amino acids. Per the germline V gene, CDR1 is LNHNV and CDR2 is YYDKDF (reference sequence). J was trimmed by 2 bases and V by 5 bases; bases with no gene match: 5. The CDR3 sequence is CATSRGTRAYNEQFF. The CDR3 nucleotides are TGTGCCACCAGCCGGGGGACTAGGGCCTACAATGAGCAGTTCTTC.

The chain uses TRBV5-4 and TRBJ1-3; possibly TRBD1 for D (6 bases). V gave up 0 bases and J gave up 2 bases, with 15 bases separating them. Germline lookup yields CDR1 SGHNT and CDR2 YYREEE (reference sequence). This CDR3 region has 17 residues. The DNA of the CDR3 is TGTGCCAGCAGCTTGGATGGAGGGGGGAACCCTGGAAACACCATATATTTT. This sequence encodes CASSLDGGGNPGNTIYF.

CDR3 loop: CASSYRRGLNTEAFF. The DNA of the CDR3 is TGTGCCAGCAGTTACCGTCGGGGATTGAACACTGAAGCTTTCTTT. V is TRBV6-5 and J is TRBJ1-1, with D unclear. Between the trimmed V and J ends, which lost 2 bases and 0 bases, there was a span of 10 bases. The CDR3 runs 15 residues. CDR1 and CDR2 from the germline V gene are MNHEY and SVGAGI.

The J gene is TRBJ2-1, the V gene TRBV2; the match to TRBD2 covers 13 bases. The CDR3 length is 17 residues. CDR1 and CDR2 from the germline V gene are SNHLY and FYNNEI. The J segment lost 2 bases and the V segment lost 5 bases, leaving 6 bases of the junction unmatched. In DNA form, the CDR3 reads TGTGCCAGCAGTAGGACTAGCGGGAGTCTCACCTACAATGAGCAGTTCTTC. Translation: CASSRTSGSLTYNEQFF.

The chain uses TRBV9 and TRBJ1-1, with D hard to call. V was trimmed by 4 bases and J by 0 bases, leaving 10 bases between them. The CDR3 totals 14 residues. Germline CDR1 reads SGDLS; CDR2 reads YYNGEE. The CDR3 DNA is TGTGCCAGCAGCCCGGAGAGGATGAACACTGAAGCTTTCTTT. Translation gives CASSPERMNTEAFF.

The chain has TRBV28 and TRBJ2-3; D remains unclear. V lost 6 bases to trimming and J lost 4 bases, with 14 bases between them. CDR1 is MDHEN, CDR2 SYDVKM, per germline. The CDR3 has 14 residues. The CDR3 region has the DNA TGTGCCAGCAGCACCCCTGAGACTGCAGATACGCAGTATTTT. It encodes CASSTPETADTQYF.

The CDR3 loop is CATSRLDSYEQYF. CDR3 bases: TGTGCCACCAGCAGATTGGACTCCTACGAGCAGTACTTC. The V gene is TRBV15, the J gene TRBJ2-7; D gene uncertain. The V gene lost 2 bases and the J gene lost 0 bases, with 5 bases spanning the gap. Germline V gene sequence: CDR1 LNHNV, CDR2 YYDKDF (reference sequence). The CDR3 has 13 amino acids.

The rearrangement joins TRBV29-1 to TRBJ2-3; the match to TRBD1 covers 9 bases. The CDR3 totals 15 residues. Per germline, CDR1 SQVTM and CDR2 ANQGSEA. J gave up 8 bases and V 7 bases, and 16 bases lay outside the gene matches. The CDR3 loop is CSAAHGQGIFGTQYF. For the CDR3, the DNA is TGCAGCGCCGCCCACGGACAGGGGATTTTTGGTACGCAGTATTTT.

The chain couples TRBV10-1 to TRBJ2-1, with 10 bases lining up with TRBD2. This CDR3 contains 16 residues. Germline assignment: CDR1 WNHNN and CDR2 SYGVQD (reference sequence). Trimming removed 0 bases from V and 6 bases from J; junction bases left unmatched: 5. CDR3 sequence: CASSESPAGGPNEQFF. The CDR3, as DNA: TGCGCCAGCAGTGAGTCGCCAGCGGGAGGGCCCAATGAGCAGTTCTTC.

The chain employs TRBV2 and TRBJ2-1; the match to TRBD2 covers 11 bases. Germline V gives CDR1 SNHLY, CDR2 FYNNEI. Unmatched junction bases numbered 6, after V lost 1 base and J lost 7 bases. The CDR3 length is 16 residues. CDR3 in DNA: TGTGCCAGCAGTGAAGTTAGCGGGAGGGCTCTTAATGAGCAGTTCTTC. Translated, it gives CASSEVSGRALNEQFF.

The chain combines TRBV5-1 with TRBJ1-1; the D gene is possibly TRBD1 (6 bases). The CDR3 spans 14 residues. CDR1 and CDR2 from the germline V gene are SGHRS and YFSETQ. Trimming removed 4 bases from V and 5 bases from J, with 15 bases in between. CDR3 in DNA: TGCGCCAGCAGCCAGAGACAGGCGAGAACTGAAGCTTTCTTT. Its protein product is CASSQRQARTEAFF. The whole variable domain, filled in from reference TRBV5-1 and TRBJ1-1, reads KAGVTQTPRYLIKTRGQQVTLSCSPISGHRSVSWYQQTPGQGLQFLFEYFSETQRNKGNFPGRFSGRQFSNSRSEMNVSTLELGDSALYLCASSQRQARTEAFFGQGTRLTVV.

This clone came up once. The chain employs TRBV5-1 and TRBJ1-4, with 7 bases fitting TRBD1. V lost 0 bases, J lost 7 bases, and 6 bases stayed unmatched. Germline V gene data show CDR1 as SGHRS and CDR2 as YFSETQ. This CDR3 is built from 15 residues. The CDR3 DNA sequence: TGCGCCAGCAGCTTGGATCAGGGGGGGCGTGAAAAACTGTTTTTT. Translation: CASSLDQGGREKLFF. The full variable domain, rest sourced from reference TRBV5-1 and TRBJ1-4, is KAGVTQTPRYLIKTRGQQVTLSCSPISGHRSVSWYQQTPGQGLQFLFEYFSETQRNKGNFPGRFSGRQFSNSRSEMNVSTLELGDSALYLCASSLDQGGREKLFFGSGTQLSVL.

The V call is TRBV7-2, the J call TRBJ2-5; D not resolved. This CDR3 spans 14 amino acids. CDR1 is SGHTA and CDR2 is FQGNSA in the germline V gene. The V gene lost 1 base and the J gene lost 3 bases, with 9 bases spanning the gap. The CDR3 nucleotides are TGTGCCAGCAGCTTAGGGCAGACGAAAGAGACCCAGTACTTC. Its translation: CASSLGQTKETQYF.

The rearrangement links TRBV11-2 to TRBJ2-1; possibly TRBD2 for D (6 bases). Deletions cut 0 bases from V and 3 bases from J, with 9 bases between. Per the germline V gene, CDR1 is SGHAT and CDR2 is FQNNGV. This CDR3 has 15 amino acids. The chain's CDR3 is CASSLDPGVYNEQFF. The CDR3 coding sequence is TGTGCCAGCAGCTTAGATCCGGGAGTCTACAATGAGCAGTTCTTC. The full variable domain, with the rest looked up from reference TRBV11-2 and TRBJ2-1, is EAGVAQSPRYKIIEKRQSVAFWCNPISGHATLYWYQQILGQGPKLLIQFQNNGVVDDSQLPKDRFSAERLKGVDSTLKIQPAKLEDSAVYLCASSLDPGVYNEQFFGPGTRLTVL.

The chain is built from TRBV28 and TRBJ2-7; D possibly uses TRBD1 or TRBD2 (5 bases each). The CDR3 sequence is 15 residues long. Trimming took 2 bases from V and 2 from J, leaving 13 bases between them. CDR1 is MDHEN and CDR2 is SYDVKM in the germline V gene. The CDR3 loop reads CASSLPPGQAYEQYF. CDR3 bases: TGTGCCAGCAGTTTACCGCCGGGGCAAGCCTACGAGCAGTACTTC. Drawing the rest from reference TRBV28 and TRBJ2-7, the complete variable domain is DVKVTQSSRYLVKRTGEKVFLECVQDMDHENMFWYRQDPGLGLRLIYFSYDVKMKEKGDIPEGYSVSREKKERFSLILESASTNQTSMYLCASSLPPGQAYEQYFGPGTRLTVT.

This sequence joins TRBV27 and TRBJ2-7; 8 bases agree with TRBD2. CDR3 length: 14 amino acids. The V and J ends lost 6 bases and 6 bases, in that order; junction bases with no gene match: 10. Germline V gene sequence: CDR1 MNHEY, CDR2 SMNVEV (reference sequence). DNA of the CDR3: TGTGCCAGCAGATTCCGAGAGGCGGGGGGCGAGCAGTACTTC. Encoded protein: CASRFREAGGEQYF.